The rows below give T cell receptor beta chains drawn from one sample of a study of OX40 agonist ivuxolimab in advanced cancers. TCRdb keeps only in-frame clones here, not all; method: immunoSEQ multiplex PCR. The data hold approximately 61,000 clones, with 90% to 95% observed a single time. The sample here was CD4+ or CD8+ T cells sorted from blood, taken in a trial of the OX40 agonist ivuxolimab. The receptors were gathered from an adult with an advanced solid tumor such as melanoma, head and neck, liver or kidney cancer. Each CDR3 is given with its conserved first and last residue. The order of the fields is clone size, V gene, J gene, D gene, CDR3 protein, CDR3 DNA. D genes are given only for firm matches. Rows give clone size only sometimes, using once, few, many, or a class for an expanded clone.

size: -
V: TRBV21-1
J: TRBJ1-3
D: -
CDR3: CASRWGGGTKLGNTIYF
DNA: -

size: -
V: TRBV28
J: TRBJ2-3
D: -
CDR3: CASSAGAGWLISTDTQYF
DNA: TGTGCCAGCAGCGCGGGGGCAGGGTGGTTGATAAGCACAGATACGCAGTATTTT

size: -
V: TRBV6-4
J: TRBJ2-7
D: -
CDR3: CASSASNRVTYEQYF
DNA: TGTGCCAGCAGTGCGTCCAACAGGGTCACCTACGAGCAGTACTTC

size: -
V: TRBV28
J: TRBJ1-3
D: -
CDR3: CASSLGSSGNTIYF
DNA: TGTGCCAGCAGTTTGGGGAGCTCTGGAAACACCATATATTTT

size: -
V: TRBV7-9
J: TRBJ2-1
D: TRBD2
CDR3: CASSLAGERGPPNEQFF
DNA: TGTGCCAGCAGCTTAGCGGGGGAGCGGGGGCCCCCCAATGAGCAGTTCTTC

size: few
V: TRBV7-2
J: TRBJ2-3
D: TRBD2
CDR3: CASSLVLPAGGTDTQYF
DNA: TGTGCCAGCAGCTTAGTCCTACCAGCGGGGGGGACAGATACGCAGTATTTT

size: once
V: TRBV7-9
J: TRBJ2-7
D: -
CDR3: CASSLSSQSYEQYF
DNA: TGTGCCAGCAGCTTAAGTAGCCAGTCTTACGAGCAGTACTTC

size: -
V: TRBV2
J: TRBJ1-5
D: -
CDR3: CASKAEGLNQPQHF
DNA: TGTGCCAGCAAGGCGGAGGGGCTCAATCAGCCCCAGCATTTT

size: -
V: TRBV19
J: TRBJ2-2
D: -
CDR3: CASRAYDTPGELFF
DNA: TGTGCCAGTAGGGCCTATGACACACCCGGGGAGCTGTTTTTT

size: -
V: TRBV30
J: TRBJ1-5
D: -
CDR3: CAWTLTKGQPQHF
DNA: TGTGCCTGGACCCTCACGAAGGGTCAGCCCCAGCATTTT

size: -
V: TRBV6-6
J: TRBJ2-5
D: -
CDR3: CASSLTRVTQETQYF
DNA: TGTGCCAGCAGTCTAACCAGGGTGACCCAAGAGACCCAGTACTTC

size: once
V: TRBV4-1
J: TRBJ2-1
D: -
CDR3: CASSALVGDYNEQFF
DNA: TGCGCCAGCAGCGCCCTTGTAGGGGACTACAATGAGCAGTTCTTC

size: -
V: TRBV5-1
J: TRBJ1-1
D: -
CDR3: CASSLSRAMNTEAFF
DNA: TGCGCCAGCAGCTTGAGTAGGGCCATGAACACTGAAGCTTTCTTT

size: -
V: TRBV4-1
J: TRBJ1-4
D: -
CDR3: CASSQSSTPSFNEKLFF
DNA: TGCGCCAGCAGCCAGTCGTCCACCCCTTCCTTTAATGAAAAACTGTTTTTT

size: -
V: TRBV15
J: TRBJ1-1
D: TRBD1
CDR3: CATSRERTGKSLGNTEAFF
DNA: TGTGCCACCAGCAGGGAAAGGACAGGGAAGTCTCTGGGGAACACTGAAGCTTTCTTT

size: once
V: TRBV27
J: TRBJ2-1
D: -
CDR3: CASRELGYNEQFF
DNA: TGTGCCAGCCGCGAATTAGGGTACAATGAGCAGTTCTTC

size: -
V: TRBV14
J: TRBJ2-3
D: -
CDR3: CASSPRGVLITDTQYF
DNA: TGTGCCAGCAGCCCCCGGGGTGTCCTAATCACAGATACGCAGTATTTT

size: -
V: TRBV27
J: TRBJ1-5
D: -
CDR3: CASSLSARMTNQPQHF
DNA: TGTGCCAGCAGTTTATCGGCCCGCATGACCAATCAGCCCCAGCATTTT

size: -
V: TRBV27
J: TRBJ2-7
D: -
CDR3: CASSYRTGTYGQYF
DNA: TGTGCCAGCAGTTACCGGACGGGAACCTACGGGCAGTACTTC

size: -
V: TRBV6-1
J: TRBJ1-2
D: TRBD1
CDR3: CASSETGFGGYTF
DNA: TGTGCCAGCAGTGAGACAGGGTTTGGGGGCTACACCTTC

size: -
V: TRBV7-9
J: TRBJ2-4
D: -
CDR3: CASSLDAGLAKNIQYF
DNA: TGTGCCAGCAGCTTAGATGCGGGGTTAGCCAAAAACATTCAGTACTTC

size: -
V: TRBV6-5
J: TRBJ2-1
D: TRBD2
CDR3: CASRPWVAGVFEQFF
DNA: TGTGCCAGCAGACCCTGGGTAGCGGGGGTTTTTGAGCAGTTCTTC

size: -
V: TRBV7-6
J: TRBJ2-5
D: TRBD1
CDR3: CASSSQDRGLETQYF
DNA: TGTGCCAGCAGCTCTCAGGACAGGGGGCTTGAGACCCAGTACTTC

size: -
V: TRBV27
J: TRBJ2-5
D: TRBD2
CDR3: CASRPRLAGQETQYF
DNA: TGTGCCAGCAGACCACGACTAGCGGGACAAGAGACCCAGTACTTC

size: -
V: TRBV4-1
J: TRBJ2-3
D: -
CDR3: CASSQVGSGASTDTQYF
DNA: TGCGCCAGCAGCCAAGTCGGGTCAGGGGCTAGCACAGATACGCAGTATTTT

size: -
V: TRBV5-1
J: TRBJ1-5
D: -
CDR3: CASSKTGGPSNQPQHF
DNA: TGCGCCAGCAGTAAAACGGGGGGGCCTAGCAATCAGCCCCAGCATTTT

size: -
V: TRBV18
J: TRBJ1-2
D: TRBD1
CDR3: CASSPGTANYGYTF
DNA: TGTGCCAGCTCACCCGGGACAGCTAACTATGGCTACACCTTC

size: -
V: TRBV7-6
J: TRBJ1-1
D: TRBD1
CDR3: CASSSTRDRVFTEAFF
DNA: TGTGCCAGCAGCTCCACCCGGGACAGGGTCTTCACTGAAGCTTTCTTT

size: -
V: TRBV5-5
J: TRBJ2-7
D: TRBD1
CDR3: CASSLEFGTGYEQYF
DNA: TGTGCCAGCAGCTTGGAGTTTGGGACAGGCTACGAGCAGTACTTC

size: -
V: TRBV2
J: TRBJ1-6
D: -
CDR3: CASIGSYNSPLHF
DNA: TGTGCCAGCATAGGCTCCTATAATTCACCCCTCCACTTT

size: once
V: TRBV5-5
J: TRBJ2-7
D: -
CDR3: CASSSSSGGGYYEQYF
DNA: TGTGCCAGCAGCTCCTCATCCGGGGGAGGCTACTACGAGCAGTACTTC

size: -
V: TRBV29-1
J: TRBJ2-5
D: TRBD1
CDR3: CSVEDRNQETQYF
DNA: TGCAGCGTTGAGGACAGGAACCAAGAGACCCAGTACTTC

size: -
V: TRBV2
J: TRBJ2-2
D: -
CDR3: CASSPPPGTLNTGELFF
DNA: TGTGCCAGCAGTCCCCCCCCTGGAACCTTGAACACCGGGGAGCTGTTTTTT

size: -
V: TRBV19
J: TRBJ2-7
D: -
CDR3: CASSMQGGFYEQYF
DNA: TGTGCCAGTAGTATGCAGGGGGGTTTCTACGAGCAGTACTTC

size: -
V: TRBV13
J: TRBJ2-5
D: -
CDR3: CASSPSKETQYF
DNA: TGTGCCAGCAGCCCGTCTAAAGAGACCCAGTACTTC

size: -
V: TRBV29-1
J: TRBJ1-1
D: -
CDR3: CSVEYGGGTEAFF
DNA: TGCAGCGTTGAATATGGGGGCGGAACTGAAGCTTTCTTT

size: -
V: TRBV28
J: TRBJ2-2
D: TRBD2
CDR3: CASSLSAGGFTGELFF
DNA: TGTGCCAGCAGTTTATCGGCGGGGGGCTTTACCGGGGAGCTGTTTTTT

size: -
V: TRBV19
J: TRBJ1-1
D: -
CDR3: CASSLGRGNTEAFF
DNA: TGTGCCAGTAGCTTAGGACGGGGGAACACTGAAGCTTTCTTT

size: -
V: TRBV30
J: TRBJ1-2
D: -
CDR3: CATHRRDGYTF
DNA: TGTGCCACACACAGGCGGGACGGCTACACCTTC

size: -
V: TRBV4-2
J: TRBJ2-7
D: TRBD2
CDR3: CASSPSGYEQYF
DNA: TGTGCCAGCAGCCCTAGCGGCTACGAGCAGTACTTC

size: -
V: TRBV7-9
J: TRBJ2-7
D: -
CDR3: CASSLVSDYEQYF
DNA: TGTGCCAGCAGCTTAGTGTCTGACTACGAGCAGTACTTC

size: -
V: TRBV30
J: TRBJ2-2
D: -
CDR3: CAWYTAGGTGELFF
DNA: TGTGCCTGGTATACCGCCGGCGGGACCGGGGAGCTGTTTTTT

size: -
V: TRBV4-1
J: TRBJ1-3
D: -
CDR3: CASSQGYPSGNTIYF
DNA: TGCGCCAGCAGCCAAGGTTACCCCTCTGGAAACACCATATATTTT

size: -
V: TRBV6-5
J: TRBJ2-1
D: -
CDR3: CASSYSVGLDEQFF
DNA: TGTGCCAGCAGTTACTCAGTGGGCTTGGATGAGCAGTTCTTC

size: -
V: TRBV5-4
J: TRBJ1-2
D: -
CDR3: CASSVFPDGYTF
DNA: TGTGCCAGCAGCGTATTCCCGGATGGCTACACCTTC

size: -
V: TRBV27
J: TRBJ1-2
D: -
CDR3: CASKDGDGYTF
DNA: TGTGCCAGCAAGGATGGGGATGGCTACACCTTC

size: -
V: TRBV19
J: TRBJ2-1
D: -
CDR3: CASSIGGNNEQFF
DNA: TGTGCCAGTAGTATTGGAGGAAACAATGAGCAGTTCTTC

size: -
V: TRBV2
J: TRBJ2-1
D: TRBD2
CDR3: CASSEEAGGQYEQFF
DNA: TGTGCCAGCAGTGAAGAGGCGGGGGGGCAATATGAGCAGTTCTTC

size: -
V: TRBV4-1
J: TRBJ2-7
D: -
CDR3: CASSQLRDSYEQYF
DNA: TGCGCCAGCAGCCAACTCAGAGACAGCTACGAGCAGTACTTC

size: -
V: TRBV6-6
J: TRBJ1-5
D: -
CDR3: CASSYSDGAGQPQHF
DNA: TGTGCCAGCAGTTACTCAGACGGGGCGGGACAGCCCCAGCATTTT

size: -
V: TRBV11-2
J: TRBJ2-7
D: -
CDR3: CASSLLTYEQYF
DNA: TGTGCCAGCAGCTTACTTACCTACGAGCAGTACTTC

size: few
V: TRBV27
J: TRBJ1-2
D: -
CDR3: CASSLAGSHIYGYTF
DNA: TGTGCCAGCAGTTTAGCCGGCTCCCATATCTATGGCTACACCTTC

size: -
V: TRBV29-1
J: TRBJ1-2
D: -
CDR3: CSVPVRIGGYGYTF
DNA: TGCAGCGTCCCTGTGAGGATCGGCGGGTATGGCTACACCTTC

size: -
V: TRBV6-6
J: TRBJ2-5
D: TRBD2
CDR3: CASSYLAGEGGTQYF
DNA: TGTGCCAGCAGTTACCTGGCGGGGGAGGGAGGGACCCAGTACTTC

size: few
V: TRBV7-9
J: TRBJ2-6
D: -
CDR3: CASSSRTGANVLTF
DNA: TGTGCCAGCAGTTCCAGGACTGGGGCCAACGTCCTGACTTTC

size: -
V: TRBV28
J: TRBJ1-1
D: -
CDR3: CASSLIQNTEAFF
DNA: TGTGCCAGCAGTTTAATACAGAACACTGAAGCTTTCTTT

size: -
V: TRBV7-8
J: TRBJ1-1
D: -
CDR3: CASSLFAAGGTEAFF
DNA: TGTGCCAGCAGCTTATTTGCGGCGGGAGGGACTGAAGCTTTCTTT

size: -
V: TRBV11-1
J: TRBJ1-4
D: -
CDR3: CASSLLGEKLFF
DNA: TGTGCCAGCAGCTTATTGGGAGAAAAACTGTTTTTT

size: -
V: TRBV5-6
J: TRBJ2-5
D: -
CDR3: CASSFSSGRETQYF
DNA: TGTGCCAGCAGCTTTTCGTCAGGGAGAGAGACCCAGTACTTC

size: -
V: TRBV19
J: TRBJ2-3
D: TRBD1
CDR3: CASSILIGTGDTDTQYF
DNA: TGTGCCAGTAGTATACTAATCGGGACAGGGGACACAGATACGCAGTATTTT